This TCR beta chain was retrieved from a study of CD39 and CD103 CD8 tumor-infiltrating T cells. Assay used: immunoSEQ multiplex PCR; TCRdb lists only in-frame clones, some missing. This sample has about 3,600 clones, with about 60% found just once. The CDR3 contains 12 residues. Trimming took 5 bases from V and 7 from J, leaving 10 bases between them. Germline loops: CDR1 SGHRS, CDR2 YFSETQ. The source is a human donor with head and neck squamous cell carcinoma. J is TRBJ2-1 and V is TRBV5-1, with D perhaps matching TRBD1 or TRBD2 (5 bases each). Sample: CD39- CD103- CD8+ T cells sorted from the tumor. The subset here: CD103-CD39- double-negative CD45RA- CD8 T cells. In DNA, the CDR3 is TGCGCCAGCAGGAGGGGCGCGAATGAGCAGTTCTTC. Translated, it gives CASRRGANEQFF. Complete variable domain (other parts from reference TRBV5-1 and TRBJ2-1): KAGVTQTPRYLIKTRGQQVTLSCSPISGHRSVSWYQQTPGQGLQFLFEYFSETQRNKGNFPGRFSGRQFSNSRSEMNVSTLELGDSALYLCASRRGANEQFFGPGTRLTVL.